This T cell receptor (beta chain) derives from a study of T cell changes during pregnancy in multiple sclerosis. CDR1 is SGHDT and CDR2 is YYEEEE in the germline V gene. The V segment lost 0 bases and the J segment 0 bases; nucleotides outside the gene matches: 3. This CDR3 spans 18 amino acids. Method: immunoSEQ multiplex PCR; TCRdb's copy keeps in-frame clones and lacks some. The table includes about 59,000 clones, more than 85% detected once. The input for sequencing was peripheral blood, taken in the third trimester of pregnancy. The sequence derives from a female donor in good health, enrolled as a control in a pregnancy study. The chain has TRBV5-6 and TRBJ1-6; 10 nucleotides line up with TRBD1. CDR3 in amino acids: CASSLGDRGFSYNSPLHF. The CDR3, as DNA: TGTGCCAGCAGCTTGGGGGACAGGGGCTTCTCCTATAATTCACCCCTCCACTTT.